This T cell receptor beta chain was obtained from a study of T cell repertoires in cytomegalovirus infection. TCRdb reprocessed the reads with MiXCR, giving one entry per CDR3 protein. The sample holds about 900,000 distinct CDR3 sequences, around 32% seen once. Turning to this clonotype: Its antigen is unknown.

Study-wide results and limits: Identification of carriers of CMV plus the relevant HLA was achieved through cumulative public TCR beta family frequency.

CDR1 is MGHDK and CDR2 is SYGVNS in the germline V gene. The germline V and J ends were trimmed by 4 bases and 2 bases, with 12 bases remaining between them. CDR3 length: 14 amino acids. This sequence was found in a human donor in good health (CMV status not recorded). Some clones in this sample may be carry-over from other donors' samples. The source material was cultured CD8+ T cells from PBMCs, sampled from culture after CMV antigen stimulation. The chain combines TRBV25-1 with TRBJ2-7; possibly TRBD2 for D (5 bases). The CDR3 bases are TGTGCCAGCAGTGTTGAGGGAGTCCCCTACGAGCAGTACTTC. Translating it yields CASSVEGVPYEQYF.